The 20 T cell receptor beta chains presented below share a single source sample, sequenced in a study of blood T cell repertoires in COVID-19. Assay used: immunoSEQ multiplex PCR; TCRdb lists only in-frame clones, some missing. The sample consists of around 100,000 clones, roughly 90% of them appearing once. Sequencing used peripheral blood. Receptor source: a man aged 50 or older with active COVID-19.

The V gene is TRBV27, the J gene TRBJ1-5; 10 bases are shared with TRBD1. This CDR3 comprises 17 residues. The germline CDR1 and CDR2 sequences are MNHEY and SMNVEV (reference sequence). After removal of 5 bases from V and 4 bases from J, the junction contained 11 bases not matched to a gene. The CDR3 DNA sequence: TGTGCCAGCAGTCTTTACTCGACAGGGGGCGCGAATCAGCCCCAGCATTTT. Protein: CASSLYSTGGANQPQHF.

The chain couples TRBV5-1 to TRBJ1-1, with TRBD1 identical over 7 bases. Germline assignment: CDR1 SGHRS and CDR2 YFSETQ. The length of the CDR3 is 15 residues. Losses at the gene ends were 7 bases for V and 1 base for J; bases not matched to a gene: 10. The CDR3 protein is CASRSRQGQNTEAFF. The CDR3 DNA reads TGCGCCAGCCGATCTCGACAGGGACAGAACACTGAAGCTTTCTTT.

DNA of the CDR3: TGTGCCAGTAGGACGTCGGCTAGCGGGAGGGGGGAGCAGTTCTTC. Protein: CASRTSASGRGEQFF. J is TRBJ2-1 and V is TRBV19; 12 bases fit TRBD2. This CDR3 has 15 residues. Trimming took 6 bases from V and 10 from J; bases not matched to a gene: 10. Germline CDR1 reads LNHDA; CDR2 reads SQIVND (reference sequence).

CDR3 in DNA: TGTGCCAGTAGTACACAGGACTATGGCTACACCTTC. Translated: CASSTQDYGYTF. The chain couples TRBV19 to TRBJ1-2, with a weak D call TRBD1 (5 bases). Germline CDR1 is LNHDA and CDR2 is SQIVND (reference sequence). The CDR3 is 12 amino acids. Trimming pared 4 bases from V and 3 bases from J, leaving 6 bases between.

The V gene is TRBV10-3, the J gene TRBJ2-3; TRBD1 aligns across 9 bases. This CDR3 contains 14 residues. The ends lost 10 bases at V and 3 bases at J; junction bases unmatched: 8. From germline, CDR1 is ENHRY and CDR2 SYGVKD. The CDR3 bases are TGTGCCAGCGGGACAGGGTTGGAGACAGATACGCAGTATTTT. Encoded protein: CASGTGLETDTQYF.

The genes are TRBV4-1 and TRBJ2-3; 11 nucleotides agree with TRBD1. J was trimmed by 5 bases and V by 1 base; bases with no gene match: 8. This CDR3 has 17 amino acids. The V gene's germline CDR1 is MGHRA and CDR2 YSYEKL. The DNA of the CDR3 is TGCGCCAGCAGCCAAGTATTCGGACAGGGGGCCGGAGATACGCAGTATTTT. It encodes CASSQVFGQGAGDTQYF.

The chain carries TRBV6-5 and TRBJ1-1; 11 nucleotides match TRBD1. The CDR3 contains 14 residues. Germline CDR1 and CDR2: MNHEY and SVGAGI. The ends lost 5 bases at V and 5 bases at J; junction bases unmatched: 4. For the CDR3, the DNA is TGTGCCAGCAGTATGGACAGGGGGCATACTGAAGCTTTCTTT. Amino acids: CASSMDRGHTEAFF.

V and J are TRBV11-3 and TRBJ1-1; no firm D call. CDR3 length equals 15 residues. Germline V gene sequence: CDR1 SGHNT, CDR2 YENEEA. Trimming stripped 2 bases from V and 2 bases from J, with 12 bases between. Here the CDR3 reads CASSLMGDLNTEAFF. The CDR3 coding sequence is TGTGCCAGCAGCTTAATGGGAGATCTTAACACTGAAGCTTTCTTT. Full variable domain (remainder filled in from reference TRBV11-3 and TRBJ1-1): EAGVVQSPRYKIIEKKQPVAFWCNPISGHNTLYWYLQNLGQGPELLIRYENEEAVDDSQLPKDRFSAERLKGVDSTLKIQPAELGDSAVYLCASSLMGDLNTEAFFGQGTRLTVV.

The rearrangement joins TRBV7-2 to TRBJ2-3; D not certain. The V end was cut by 0 bases, the J end by 4 bases, with 8 bases between. The germline CDR1 and CDR2 sequences are SGHTA and FQGNSA. This CDR3 is 14 amino acids long. CDR3 nucleotides: TGTGCCAGCAGCTTAGCAACTATCCCAGATACGCAGTATTTT. This gives the protein CASSLATIPDTQYF.

The chain couples TRBV7-8 to TRBJ1-2; D gene uncertain. The CDR3 length is 15 residues. Germline V gene sequence: CDR1 SGHVS, CDR2 FQNEAQ. V dropped 2 bases and J dropped 4 bases, with 14 bases sitting between them. The CDR3 is CASSLLGLGGYGYTF. CDR3 nucleotides: TGTGCCAGCAGCTTACTTGGCCTAGGAGGCTATGGCTACACCTTC.

The rearrangement links TRBV27 to TRBJ1-1; D may be TRBD1 (5 bases). Looked up from germline, CDR1 is MNHEY and CDR2 is SMNVEV (reference sequence). V lost 3 bases and J lost 2, with 13 bases in between. This CDR3 spans 15 amino acids. DNA of the CDR3: TGTGCCAGCAGTTTTTACAGGAGAGGAAACACTGAAGCTTTCTTT. Its translation: CASSFYRRGNTEAFF.

The J gene is TRBJ2-3, the V gene TRBV27; the D gene is possibly TRBD1 (5 bases). Trimming took off 2 bases at V and 2 bases at J, with 11 bases between the two ends. The V gene's germline CDR1 is MNHEY and CDR2 SMNVEV (reference sequence). The CDR3 has 15 amino acids. The CDR3 DNA reads as TGTGCCAGCAGTTTAATAAATGGGGCCACAGATACGCAGTATTTT. This sequence encodes CASSLINGATDTQYF.

The rearrangement links TRBV5-1 to TRBJ1-2; D unresolved. Trimming cost V 5 bases and J 4 bases, with 18 bases left between them. Germline lookup yields CDR1 SGHRS and CDR2 YFSETQ. This CDR3 has 15 residues. The CDR3 DNA follows: TGCGCCAGCAGTGGCGAGGGCCCTTCATCCTATGGCTACACCTTC. Encoded protein: CASSGEGPSSYGYTF.

The chain joins TRBV13 to TRBJ2-1; 8 positions match TRBD2. The CDR3 loop spans 15 amino acids. The germline CDR1 and CDR2 sequences are PRHDT and FYEKMQ (reference sequence). The trim removed 5 bases at V and 0 bases at J, leaving 3 bases unmatched. CDR3 nucleotide sequence: TGTGCCAGCAGCGTCGGGACTAGCTCCTACAATGAGCAGTTCTTC. As protein: CASSVGTSSYNEQFF.

This clone was seen only a few times. The chain carries TRBV6-5 and TRBJ1-1, with 8 bases fitting TRBD1. Germline V lookup: CDR1 MNHEY, CDR2 SVGAGI. The length of the CDR3 is 16 residues. V was clipped by 2 bases and J by 1 base; unmatched bases: 6. The DNA for the CDR3 is TGTGCCAGCAGTTACCCCCAGGGGGCGCGGAACACTGAAGCTTTCTTT. As protein: CASSYPQGARNTEAFF.

The rearrangement links TRBV7-2 to TRBJ1-3; unclear D gene. The CDR3 length is 16 residues. The V gene lost 2 bases and the J gene lost 0 bases, with 11 bases spanning the gap. CDR1 SGHTA and CDR2 FQGNSA come from the germline V gene. CDR3 protein: CASSLTVTYSGNTIYF. The DNA for the CDR3 is TGTGCCAGCAGCTTAACAGTTACCTACTCTGGAAACACCATATATTTT.

The genes are TRBV7-7 and TRBJ2-5, with 9 bases identical to TRBD2. The CDR3 length is 17 residues. V was pared by 1 base and J by 5 bases, with 11 bases of the junction left unmatched. Germline V gives CDR1 SSHAT, CDR2 FNYEAQ (reference sequence). The CDR3 nucleotides are TGTGCCAGCAGCTTAGGAGGCTTAGCGGGGGAAAGGGAGACCCAGTACTTC. This sequence encodes CASSLGGLAGERETQYF.

As to this clone: This sample also contains other DNA sequences that code for the same CDR3. CDR3 residues: CASSPPGNQPQHF. CDR3 DNA: TGTGCCAGCAGCCCTCCGGGCAATCAGCCCCAGCATTTT. The chain couples TRBV3-1 (or the pseudogene TRBV3-2) to TRBJ1-5; no clear D gene. The V end was cut by 4 bases, the J end by 2 bases, with 6 bases between. The CDR3 is 13 amino acids. Germline CDR1 and CDR2: LGHDT and YNNKEL (reference sequence).

The chain uses TRBV5-1 and TRBJ2-3; 12 bases are shared with TRBD2. V dropped 4 bases and J dropped 4; count of bases not matched to a gene: 4. CDR3 size: 15 residues. Germline CDR1 is SGHRS and CDR2 is YFSETQ. CDR3 region: CASSPSGGAPDTQYF. The CDR3 nucleotides are TGCGCCAGCAGCCCTAGCGGGGGGGCGCCAGATACGCAGTATTTT.

This clone was detected only a few times. The rearrangement uses TRBV6-5 and TRBJ1-1; 8 bases agree with TRBD1. The length of the CDR3 is 15 residues. J gave up 1 base and V 2 bases, and 3 bases lay outside the gene matches. Germline V gene data show CDR1 as MNHEY and CDR2 as SVGAGI. DNA for the CDR3: TGTGCCAGCAGTTACGGGACAGGAAGGAACACTGAAGCTTTCTTT. This gives the protein CASSYGTGRNTEAFF.